The next 5 T cell receptor beta chains were all read from a single sample in a study of shared clonotypes between healthy human individuals. Data came from immunoSEQ multiplex PCR; TCRdb stores just in-frame clones and leaves some out. The sample includes about 79,000 clones, about 64% of them seen just once. The sample taken for sequencing was memory CD8+ T cells sorted from blood. Subset: CD45RO+ cells pooled with CCR7-negative TemRA cells. These receptors all stem from a young man in good health.

This chain links TRBV28 with TRBJ1-5, with 7 bases that match TRBD1. V trimming: 6 bases; J trimming: 4 bases; junction bases outside the gene matches: 9. Germline loops: CDR1 MDHEN, CDR2 SYDVKM. There are 15 residues in the CDR3. The CDR3 bases are TGTGCCAGCAGGCGTAGACAGGGAGTTAATCAGCCCCAGCATTTT. This codes for CASRRRQGVNQPQHF.

This clone was recorded at least ten times. A far bigger clonotype differs at one base, so this is likely a read error. Other DNA sequences in the sample encode the same CDR3. The V and J genes are TRBV11-2 and TRBJ1-1; no firm D call. Per the germline V gene, CDR1 is SGHAT and CDR2 is FQNNGV. The CDR3 has 13 amino acids. V was clipped by 5 bases and J by 1 base, with 8 bases between them. This CDR3 is CASSPQRNTEAFF. In DNA, the CDR3 is TGTGCCAGCAGCCCCCAACGGAACACTGAAGCTTTCTTT.

This clone was observed a handful of times. The genes are TRBV19 and TRBJ1-1; no definite D call. Germline V gene data show CDR1 as LNHDA and CDR2 as SQIVND (reference sequence). This CDR3 contains 14 residues. V dropped 2 bases and J dropped 1 base, with 8 bases sitting between them. The CDR3 sequence is CASSITLSNTEAFF. The CDR3, as DNA: TGTGCCAGTAGTATAACCCTTTCGAACACTGAAGCTTTCTTT.

A word on this clone: Other DNA variants within this sample encode the same CDR3. The chain uses TRBV27 and TRBJ1-1; no clear D. V shed 5 bases and J shed 3 bases, with 10 bases lying between them. Per the germline V gene, CDR1 is MNHEY and CDR2 is SMNVEV (reference sequence). The CDR3 spans 13 residues. CDR3 bases: TGTGCCAGCAGTCCCACGGGGTACACTGAAGCTTTCTTT. As protein: CASSPTGYTEAFF.

The rearrangement uses TRBV7-8 and TRBJ2-3; 11 bases match TRBD2. Germline lookup yields CDR1 SGHVS and CDR2 FQNEAQ. V gave up 1 base and J gave up 3 bases; unmatched junction bases: 3. This CDR3 contains 16 residues. CDR3 nucleotide sequence: TGTGCCAGCAGCTTAGAACTAGCGGGAGTAACAGATACGCAGTATTTT. Residues: CASSLELAGVTDTQYF.